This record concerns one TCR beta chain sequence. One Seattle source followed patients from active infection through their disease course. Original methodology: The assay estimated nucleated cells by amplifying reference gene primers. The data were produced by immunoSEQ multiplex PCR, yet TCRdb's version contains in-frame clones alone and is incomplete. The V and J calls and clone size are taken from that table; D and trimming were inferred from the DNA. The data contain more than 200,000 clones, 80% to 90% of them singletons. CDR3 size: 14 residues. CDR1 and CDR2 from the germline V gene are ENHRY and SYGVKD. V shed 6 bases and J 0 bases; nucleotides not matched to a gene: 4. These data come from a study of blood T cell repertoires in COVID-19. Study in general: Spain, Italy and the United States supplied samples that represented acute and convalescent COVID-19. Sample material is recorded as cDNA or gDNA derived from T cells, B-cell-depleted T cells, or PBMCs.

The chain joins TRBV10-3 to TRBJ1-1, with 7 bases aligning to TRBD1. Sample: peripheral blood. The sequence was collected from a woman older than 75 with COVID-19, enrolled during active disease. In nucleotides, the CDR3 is TGTGCCATCAGCGTGACAGGGATGAACACTGAAGCTTTCTTT. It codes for CAISVTGMNTEAFF.